This T cell receptor (beta chain) was recovered during a study of blood T cell repertoires in COVID-19. The wider study: The samples span acute and convalescent COVID-19 from the United States, Italy and Spain. Sources were T cells, B-cell-depleted T cells, or PBMCs; the material itself was cDNA or gDNA.

TCRdb's table, derived via immunoSEQ multiplex PCR, lists solely in-frame clones and lacks some. This table has under 250,000 clones, 83% appearing once. About this clone: The sample carries other DNA sequences with the same CDR3.

The CDR3 has 15 amino acids. Per germline, CDR1 MNHEY and CDR2 SVGAGI. V lost 6 bases to trimming and J lost 2 bases; unmatched junction nucleotides: 7. The origin of this receptor is a woman aged 40-49 years with active or convalescent COVID-19. Sequenced material: peripheral blood. The chain employs TRBV6-5 and TRBJ1-2; TRBD1 matches 9 bases. The CDR3 sequence is CASRPGQGANYGYTF. The DNA for the CDR3 is TGTGCCAGCAGACCGGGACAGGGTGCCAACTATGGCTACACCTTC.